The 31 T cell receptor beta chains given below trace back to one sample, sequenced in a study of blood T cell repertoires in COVID-19. Repertoires were generated with immunoSEQ multiplex PCR, while TCRdb's copy carries only in-frame clones and drops some. The repertoire includes more than 200,000 clones, more than 80% of them detected once, and under 2% sits in the top ten. Sequenced input: PBMCs or T cells enriched from blood (not recorded which). The receptors were sampled from a man in his sixties who had recovered from COVID-19.

To note about this clone: The identical CDR3 is also encoded by other nucleotide sequences in the sample. The gene calls are TRBV6-5 and TRBJ1-2, with 7 positions matching TRBD1. Germline V gives CDR1 MNHEY, CDR2 SVGAGI. This CDR3 has 13 residues. V shed 6 bases, J shed 3 bases, and the junction held 4 bases outside the gene matches. The chain's CDR3 is CASSLTGDYGYTF. The CDR3 region has the DNA TGTGCCAGCAGCCTTACAGGGGACTATGGCTACACCTTC.

The chain has TRBV11-3 and TRBJ2-2; 8 nucleotides line up with TRBD2. V was pared by 9 bases and J by 4 bases, with 10 bases of the junction left unmatched. CDR1 is SGHNT, CDR2 YENEEA, per germline. This CDR3 comprises 15 residues. This chain's CDR3 is CASSGTTDPTGELFF. The CDR3 DNA reads as TGTGCCAGTAGCGGGACAACGGATCCCACCGGGGAGCTGTTTTTT.

The chain is built from TRBV9 and TRBJ2-3; possible D gene TRBD2, 7 bases. Germline-derived CDR1 and CDR2 are SGDLS and YYNGEE. The CDR3 loop spans 16 amino acids. V lost 3 bases and J 0 bases, leaving 14 bases between the germline ends. CDR3 loop: CASSARAGASTDTQYF. CDR3 nucleotide sequence: TGTGCCAGCAGCGCCCGGGCGGGGGCTAGCACAGATACGCAGTATTTT.

The chain has TRBV11-3 and TRBJ2-5; D possibly corresponds to TRBD1 (5 bases). Germline V lookup: CDR1 SGHNT, CDR2 YENEEA. This CDR3 is built from 13 residues. V dropped 5 bases and J dropped 0 bases, with 7 bases sitting between them. CDR3 in amino acids: CASSLTDQETQYF. In nucleotides, the CDR3 is TGTGCCAGCAGCCTGACAGACCAAGAGACCCAGTACTTC. The full variable domain, rest sourced from reference TRBV11-3 and TRBJ2-5, is EAGVVQSPRYKIIEKKQPVAFWCNPISGHNTLYWYLQNLGQGPELLIRYENEEAVDDSQLPKDRFSAERLKGVDSTLKIQPAELGDSAVYLCASSLTDQETQYFGPGTRLLVL.

CDR3 DNA: TGTGCCAGCAGCTTGGTCTCGAGCCAAGAGACCCAGTACTTC. Translating gives CASSLVSSQETQYF. V is TRBV5-8 and J is TRBJ2-5; D unresolved. V lost 0 bases, J lost 1 base, and 7 bases lay in between. The CDR3 consists of 14 residues. Germline-derived CDR1 and CDR2 are SGHTS and YDEGEE.

The rearrangement links TRBV5-1 to TRBJ2-2; tentatively, D is TRBD2 (5 bases). The germline CDR1 and CDR2 sequences are SGHRS and YFSETQ. V shed 1 base and J shed 5 bases, with 12 bases lying between them. The CDR3 loop spans 15 amino acids. DNA of the CDR3: TGCGCCAGCAGCTTGACACTAGGGATTACCGGGGAGCTGTTTTTT. Translation gives CASSLTLGITGELFF. The full variable domain, in which reference TRBV5-1 and TRBJ2-2 provide the parts outside the CDR3, is KAGVTQTPRYLIKTRGQQVTLSCSPISGHRSVSWYQQTPGQGLQFLFEYFSETQRNKGNFPGRFSGRQFSNSRSEMNVSTLELGDSALYLCASSLTLGITGELFFGEGSRLTVL.

The chain couples TRBV15 to TRBJ1-2; a weak D match, TRBD1 (5 bases). The CDR3 has 15 residues. Trimming took 0 bases from V and 1 from J, leaving 9 bases between them. Germline CDR1 and CDR2: LNHNV and YYDKDF (reference sequence). The CDR3 protein is CATSRDPDINYGYTF. CDR3 DNA sequence: TGTGCCACCAGCAGAGACCCGGACATTAACTATGGCTACACCTTC.

The genes are TRBV7-2 and TRBJ1-1; TRBD1 aligns across 9 bases. The V gene's germline CDR1 is SGHTA and CDR2 FQGNSA. The ends lost 3 bases at V and 2 bases at J; junction bases unmatched: 4. This CDR3 is 15 amino acids long. The CDR3 spells CASSFTGGFNTEAFF. CDR3 sequence (DNA): TGTGCCAGCAGCTTTACAGGGGGCTTTAACACTGAAGCTTTCTTT.

The V call is TRBV21-1, the J call TRBJ1-4; the listed D gene, TRBD1, was not tested against the DNA. TRBV21-1 constitutes a pseudogene. The CDR3 length is 16 residues. CDR3 sequence (DNA): TGTGCCAGCAGCAAAGTGAAGGACAGTATTAATGAAAAACTGTTTTTT. Residues: CASSKVKDSINEKLFF.

The V gene is TRBV30, the J gene TRBJ2-7; D remains unclear. V dropped 0 bases and J dropped 2 bases, with 8 bases sitting between them. CDR3 length equals 13 residues. Germline V gene data show CDR1 as GTSNPN and CDR2 as SVGIG (reference sequence). CDR3 region: CAWSVSFAYEQYF. In nucleotides, the CDR3 is TGTGCCTGGAGTGTGAGTTTTGCCTACGAGCAGTACTTC.

This clone was found once. J is TRBJ1-2 and V is TRBV4-3, with 8 bases that match TRBD1. The CDR3 sequence is 18 residues long. Germline trimming cut 0 bases from V and 0 bases from J; bases unmatched to any gene: 9. From germline, CDR1 is LGHNA and CDR2 YSLEER. The chain's CDR3 is CASSQDLGGQGTNYGYTF. The CDR3 DNA follows: TGCGCCAGCAGCCAAGATCTAGGCGGACAGGGAACTAACTATGGCTACACCTTC.

The CDR3 DNA reads as TGTGCCAGCAGGGTAGCGGGGGGGTTCTACGAGCAGTACTTC. Its protein product is CASRVAGGFYEQYF. The chain links TRBV27 to TRBJ2-7; TRBD2 agrees at 11 bases. Germline V gene sequence: CDR1 MNHEY, CDR2 SMNVEV (reference sequence). V shed 6 bases and J 3 bases; nucleotides not matched to a gene: 4. CDR3 length: 14 amino acids.

V and J are TRBV28 and TRBJ1-6; 10 nucleotides match TRBD1. V shed 10 bases, J shed 6 bases, and the junction held 3 bases outside the gene matches. Germline V lookup: CDR1 MDHEN, CDR2 SYDVKM. This CDR3 has 13 amino acids. Here the CDR3 reads CATRDRGNSPLHF. The CDR3 nucleotides read TGTGCCACCCGGGACAGGGGTAATTCACCCCTCCACTTT.

The chain employs TRBV2 and TRBJ2-5; 8 nucleotides line up with TRBD2. This CDR3 is 14 amino acids long. Germline assignment: CDR1 SNHLY and CDR2 FYNNEI. Unmatched junction bases numbered 9, after V lost 7 bases and J lost 5 bases. CDR3 sequence: CASTGGGLFETQYF. For the CDR3, the DNA is TGTGCCAGCACCGGGGGGGGGCTCTTTGAGACCCAGTACTTC.

This chain connects TRBV5-5 to TRBJ1-5; tentative D call: TRBD1 (6 bases). V lost 6 bases to trimming and J lost 1 base, with 11 bases between them. CDR1 is SGHKS and CDR2 is YYEKEE in the germline V gene (reference sequence). The CDR3 covers 14 residues. CDR3 protein: CASTKGVSNQPQHF. The CDR3 DNA follows: TGTGCCAGCACCAAGGGGGTGAGCAATCAGCCCCAGCATTTT.

This clone appeared a single time. The rearrangement links TRBV9 to TRBJ2-7, with a tentative D call TRBD2 (5 bases). Between the trimmed V and J ends, which lost 4 bases and 7 bases, there was a span of 12 bases. From germline, CDR1 is SGDLS and CDR2 YYNGEE. The CDR3 has 12 amino acids. The CDR3 DNA follows: TGTGCCAGCAGCCCGCGGAGCGGTGAGCAGTACTTC. This gives the protein CASSPRSGEQYF.

In its sample, this clone was seen once. The V gene is TRBV2, the J gene TRBJ1-2; 9 bases line up with TRBD1. The V and J ends lost 6 bases and 5 bases, in that order; junction bases with no gene match: 4. The CDR3 is 13 residues long. Germline lookup yields CDR1 SNHLY and CDR2 FYNNEI. The CDR3 DNA follows: TGTGCCAGCAGGCGGGACAGGGAGTATGGCTACACCTTC. Amino acids: CASRRDREYGYTF.

This rearrangement joins TRBV3-1 (or the pseudogene TRBV3-2) to TRBJ1-1; D remains unclear. CDR3 length equals 16 residues. V was cut by 1 base and J by 4 bases, with 16 bases left in between. Germline CDR1 LGHDT, CDR2 YNNKEL (reference sequence). CDR3 sequence (DNA): TGTGCCAGCAGCCAAGTTGGGCGGGCAGGACCCACTGAAGCTTTCTTT. This translates into CASSQVGRAGPTEAFF.

The V call is TRBV7-2, the J call TRBJ1-1; tentative D call: TRBD1 (6 bases). CDR3 length equals 14 residues. Germline lookup yields CDR1 SGHTA and CDR2 FQGNSA. V was clipped by 5 bases and J by 7 bases, with 17 bases between them. The CDR3 DNA reads as TGTGCCAGCAGCCCAGAGGCAGGGGCGGGTGAAGCTTTCTTT. Its protein product is CASSPEAGAGEAFF.

The rearrangement uses TRBV7-9 and TRBJ2-7; 8 bases align to TRBD2. CDR3 length: 15 amino acids. Germline CDR1 and CDR2: SEHNR and FQNEAQ (reference sequence). V lost 1 base to trimming and J lost 2 bases; unmatched junction nucleotides: 4. The CDR3 bases are TGTGCCAGCAGCTTAGACACGGGACTAGCCTACGAGCAGTACTTC. This sequence encodes CASSLDTGLAYEQYF.

This clone showed up just once. The chain joins TRBV19 to TRBJ2-3; TRBD1 agrees at 8 bases. The germline CDR1 and CDR2 sequences are LNHDA and SQIVND (reference sequence). The CDR3 totals 13 residues. After removal of 5 bases from V and 7 bases from J, the junction contained 5 bases not matched to a gene. CDR3 nucleotide sequence: TGTGCCAGTAGTTCGACAGGGGTCTATACGCAGTATTTT. It encodes CASSSTGVYTQYF.

V is TRBV19 and J is TRBJ2-7; 11 bases match TRBD1. Looked up from germline, CDR1 is LNHDA and CDR2 is SQIVND (reference sequence). This CDR3 spans 15 amino acids. J lost 1 base, V lost 3 bases, and 2 bases had no gene match. CDR3 DNA: TGTGCCAGTAGTATGGGACAGGGGGGATCCTACGAGCAGTACTTC. It translates to CASSMGQGGSYEQYF.

This clone was seen just once. V usage is TRBV12-3 or TRBV12-4 and J usage is TRBJ2-4; 7 bases are shared with TRBD1. CDR3 length equals 12 residues. J lost 6 bases, V lost 7 bases, and 3 bases had no gene match. CDR3: CASKDRANIQYF. The CDR3 region has the DNA TGTGCCAGCAAAGACAGGGCAAACATTCAGTACTTC.

The V call is TRBV5-8, the J call TRBJ1-5; a possible D gene is TRBD1 (5 bases). Trimming shortened V by 4 bases and J by 11 bases, and 19 bases separated the two germline ends. This CDR3 region has 14 residues. Per the germline V gene, CDR1 is SGHTS and CDR2 is YDEGEE. The CDR3 DNA is TGTGCCAGCAGCCAAGACGGACGGCAAGGGGCCCAGCATTTT. Translating it yields CASSQDGRQGAQHF.

This clone was counted a few times. This chain links TRBV5-1 with TRBJ2-3; TRBD1 might be the D (5 bases). Trimming left V 7 bases short and J 4 bases short, with 16 bases between. The CDR3 has 14 amino acids. The germline V gene has CDR1 SGHRS and CDR2 YFSETQ. CDR3: CASGARLNADTQYF. CDR3 DNA: TGCGCCAGCGGGGCTAGACTCAACGCAGATACGCAGTATTTT.

For this clone: The junction and the germline gene differ at one end; a read error may be behind it. The rearrangement joins TRBV3-1 (or the pseudogene TRBV3-2) to TRBJ2-3, with 16 bases that match TRBD2. The CDR3 length is 16 residues. Germline values: CDR1 LGHDT, CDR2 YNNKEL (reference sequence). CDR3 in DNA: TGTGCCCGCAGCGGGGGACTAGCGGGGGGGCAAGATACGCAGTATTTT. It is translated as CARSGGLAGGQDTQYF.

The CDR3 protein is CATRPHGVNNEQFF. The CDR3 nucleotides read TGTGCCACACGCCCACACGGAGTAAACAATGAGCAGTTCTTC. The chain links TRBV27 to TRBJ2-1; D unresolved. Germline V gene data show CDR1 as MNHEY and CDR2 as SMNVEV (reference sequence). The germline V and J ends were trimmed by 10 bases and 5 bases, with 18 bases remaining between them. The CDR3 has 14 amino acids.

The chain carries TRBV6-5 and TRBJ2-7; 7 bases are a match to TRBD1. CDR3 size: 15 residues. Germline V gene sequence: CDR1 MNHEY, CDR2 SVGAGI. The V gene end was trimmed by 8 bases and the J gene end by 3 bases; junction bases not matched to a gene: 13. The CDR3 is CASGPGTAINYEQYF. The CDR3 DNA is TGTGCCAGCGGTCCCGGGACAGCGATAAACTACGAGCAGTACTTC.

This clone is a singleton in its sample. The chain joins TRBV3-1 (or the pseudogene TRBV3-2) to TRBJ1-5; 10 nucleotides agree with TRBD1. Losses at the gene ends were 1 base for V and 15 bases for J; bases not matched to a gene: 6. The CDR3 is made up of 13 amino acids. Germline V CDR1 and CDR2: LGHDT, YNNKEL (reference sequence). CDR3 nucleotides: TGTGCCAGCAGCCAAGGACCGGGACAGGGGCTGCATTTT. It specifies CASSQGPGQGLHF.

The rearrangement links TRBV15 to TRBJ1-3; D is undetermined. Germline CDR1 reads LNHNV; CDR2 reads YYDKDF (reference sequence). Trimming removed 3 bases at V and 0 bases at J, with 6 bases between. This CDR3 contains 14 residues. The CDR3 sequence is CATSRTLSGNTIYF. CDR3 bases: TGTGCCACCAGCAGGACTCTCTCTGGAAACACCATATATTTT.

The chain employs TRBV30 and TRBJ2-1, with 8 positions matching TRBD1. After removal of 2 bases from V and 3 bases from J, the junction contained 3 bases not matched to a gene. Germline V CDR1 and CDR2: GTSNPN, SVGIG (reference sequence). CDR3 length: 14 amino acids. The CDR3 loop is CAWSPDRVYNEQFF. For the CDR3, the DNA is TGTGCCTGGAGTCCGGACAGGGTCTACAATGAGCAGTTCTTC.